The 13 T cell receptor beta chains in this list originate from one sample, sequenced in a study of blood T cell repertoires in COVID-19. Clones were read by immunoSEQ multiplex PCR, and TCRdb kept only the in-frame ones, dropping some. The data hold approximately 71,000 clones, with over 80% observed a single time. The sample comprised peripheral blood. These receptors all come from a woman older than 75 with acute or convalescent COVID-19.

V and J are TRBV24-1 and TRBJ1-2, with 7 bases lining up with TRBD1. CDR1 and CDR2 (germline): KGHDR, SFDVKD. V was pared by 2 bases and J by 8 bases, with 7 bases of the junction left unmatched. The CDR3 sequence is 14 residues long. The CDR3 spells CATSDSRTGRGYTF. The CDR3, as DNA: TGTGCCACCAGTGATTCCCGGACAGGTAGAGGCTACACCTTC.

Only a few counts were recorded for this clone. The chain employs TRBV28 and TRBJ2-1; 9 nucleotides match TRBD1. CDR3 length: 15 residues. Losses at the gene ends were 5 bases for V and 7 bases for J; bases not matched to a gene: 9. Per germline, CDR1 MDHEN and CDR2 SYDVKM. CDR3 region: CASSIPGQGMNEQFF. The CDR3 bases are TGTGCCAGCAGTATACCGGGACAGGGTATGAATGAGCAGTTCTTC.

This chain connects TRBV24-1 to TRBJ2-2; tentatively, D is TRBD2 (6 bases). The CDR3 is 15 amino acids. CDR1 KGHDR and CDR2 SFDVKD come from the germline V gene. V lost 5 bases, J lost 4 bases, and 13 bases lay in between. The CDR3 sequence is CATSVPDGSTGELFF. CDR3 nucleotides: TGTGCCACCAGTGTCCCGGACGGGAGCACCGGGGAGCTGTTTTTT.

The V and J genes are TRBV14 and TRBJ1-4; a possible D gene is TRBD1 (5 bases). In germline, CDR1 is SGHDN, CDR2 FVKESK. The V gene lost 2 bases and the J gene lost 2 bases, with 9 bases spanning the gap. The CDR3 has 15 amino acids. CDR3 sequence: CASSQHRTTNEKLFF. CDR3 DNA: TGTGCCAGCAGCCAACACAGGACGACTAATGAAAAACTGTTTTTT.

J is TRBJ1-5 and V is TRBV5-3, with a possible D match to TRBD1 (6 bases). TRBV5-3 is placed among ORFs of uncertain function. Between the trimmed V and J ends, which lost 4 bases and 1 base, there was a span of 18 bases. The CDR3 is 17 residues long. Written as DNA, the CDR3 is TGTGCCAGAAGCCCGGCTAGGGGGAATCGGAGCAATCAGCCCCAGCATTTT. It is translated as CARSPARGNRSNQPQHF.

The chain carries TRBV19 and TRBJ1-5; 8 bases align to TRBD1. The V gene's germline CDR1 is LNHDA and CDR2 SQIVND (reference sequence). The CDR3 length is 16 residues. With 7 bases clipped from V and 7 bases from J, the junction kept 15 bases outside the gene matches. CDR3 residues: CASNAWAGGERQPQHF. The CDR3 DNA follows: TGTGCCAGTAATGCCTGGGCAGGGGGCGAGAGGCAGCCCCAGCATTTT.

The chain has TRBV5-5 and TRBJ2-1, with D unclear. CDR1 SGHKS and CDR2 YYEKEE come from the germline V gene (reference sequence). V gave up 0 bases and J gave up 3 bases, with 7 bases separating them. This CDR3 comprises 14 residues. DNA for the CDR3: TGTGCCAGCAGCTTGGACGGTCACTACAATGAGCAGTTCTTC. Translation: CASSLDGHYNEQFF.

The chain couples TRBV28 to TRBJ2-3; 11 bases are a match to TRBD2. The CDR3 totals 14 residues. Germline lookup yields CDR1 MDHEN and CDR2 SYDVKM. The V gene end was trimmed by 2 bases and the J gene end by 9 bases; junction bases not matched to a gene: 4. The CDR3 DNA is TGTGCCAGCAGTTTAAGACTAGCGGGAAAAACGCAGTATTTT. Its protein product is CASSLRLAGKTQYF.

The CDR3 loop reads CASSILGGGQRGNNSPLHF. CDR3 bases: TGTGCCAGTAGTATTCTCGGAGGGGGCCAGCGGGGGAATAATTCACCCCTCCACTTT. The chain has TRBV19 and TRBJ1-6, with TRBD1 matching 7 bases. The CDR3 extends over 19 amino acids. V lost 3 bases to trimming and J lost 5 bases; unmatched junction nucleotides: 16. Per the germline V gene, CDR1 is LNHDA and CDR2 is SQIVND (reference sequence).

DNA for the CDR3: TGTGCCAGCAGCTTAGGGTTGAGGGGCAGGGGAGAGACCCAGTACTTC. Translated: CASSLGLRGRGETQYF. V gene TRBV11-2 combines with J gene TRBJ2-5; TRBD1 might be the D (6 bases). CDR1 is SGHAT, CDR2 FQNNGV, per germline. This CDR3 is 16 amino acids long. With 1 base removed from V and 4 bases from J, the gap between germline ends came to 16 bases. The whole variable domain, filled in from reference TRBV11-2 and TRBJ2-5, reads EAGVAQSPRYKIIEKRQSVAFWCNPISGHATLYWYQQILGQGPKLLIQFQNNGVVDDSQLPKDRFSAERLKGVDSTLKIQPAKLEDSAVYLCASSLGLRGRGETQYFGPGTRLLVL.

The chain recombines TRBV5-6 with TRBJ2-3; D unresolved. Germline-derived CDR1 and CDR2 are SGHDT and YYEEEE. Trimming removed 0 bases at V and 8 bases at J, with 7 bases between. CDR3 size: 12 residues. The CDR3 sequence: CASSLGAATQYF. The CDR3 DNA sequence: TGTGCCAGCAGCTTGGGGGCTGCTACGCAGTATTTT.

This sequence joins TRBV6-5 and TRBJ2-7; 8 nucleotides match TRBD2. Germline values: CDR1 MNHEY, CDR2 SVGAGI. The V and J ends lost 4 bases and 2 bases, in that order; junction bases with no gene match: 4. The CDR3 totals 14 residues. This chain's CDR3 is CASSSGTRTYEQYF. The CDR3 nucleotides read TGTGCCAGCAGTTCCGGGACTAGGACCTACGAGCAGTACTTC.

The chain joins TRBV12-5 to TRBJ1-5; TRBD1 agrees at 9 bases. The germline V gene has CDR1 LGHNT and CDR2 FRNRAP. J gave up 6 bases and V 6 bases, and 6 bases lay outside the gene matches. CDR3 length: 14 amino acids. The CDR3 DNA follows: TGTGCTAGTGGATCGGGACAGGGTGCTCAGCCCCAGCATTTT. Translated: CASGSGQGAQPQHF.